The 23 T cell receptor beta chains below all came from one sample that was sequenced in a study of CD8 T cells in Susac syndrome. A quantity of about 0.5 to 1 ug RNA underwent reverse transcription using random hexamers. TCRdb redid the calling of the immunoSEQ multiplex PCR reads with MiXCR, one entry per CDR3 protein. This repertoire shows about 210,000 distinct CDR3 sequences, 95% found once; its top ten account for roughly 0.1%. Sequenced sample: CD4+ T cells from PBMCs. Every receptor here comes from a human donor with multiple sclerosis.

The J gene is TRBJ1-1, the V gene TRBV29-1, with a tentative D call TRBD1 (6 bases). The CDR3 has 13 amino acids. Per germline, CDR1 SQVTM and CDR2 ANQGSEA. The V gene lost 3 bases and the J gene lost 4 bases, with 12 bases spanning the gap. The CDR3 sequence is CSVDITGFTEAFF. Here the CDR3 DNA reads TGCAGCGTTGATATAACAGGGTTCACTGAAGCTTTCTTT.

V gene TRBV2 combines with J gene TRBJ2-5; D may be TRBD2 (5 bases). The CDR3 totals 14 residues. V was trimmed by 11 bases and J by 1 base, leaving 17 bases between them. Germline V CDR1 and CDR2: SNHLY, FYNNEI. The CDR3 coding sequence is TGTGCCGGGGAGTGGCGGAGGAGCCAAGAGACCCAGTACTTC. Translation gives CAGEWRRSQETQYF.

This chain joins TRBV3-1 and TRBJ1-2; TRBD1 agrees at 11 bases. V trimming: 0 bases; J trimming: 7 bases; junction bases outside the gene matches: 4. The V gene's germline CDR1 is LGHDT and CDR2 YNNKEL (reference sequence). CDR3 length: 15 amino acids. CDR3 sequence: CASSQDGQGAGGYTF. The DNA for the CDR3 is TGTGCCAGCAGCCAAGATGGACAGGGGGCTGGTGGCTACACCTTC.

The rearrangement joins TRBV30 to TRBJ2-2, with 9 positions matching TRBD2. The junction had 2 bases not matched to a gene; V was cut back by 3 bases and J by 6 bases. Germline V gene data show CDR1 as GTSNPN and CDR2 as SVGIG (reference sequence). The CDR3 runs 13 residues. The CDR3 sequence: CAWRGLASGELFF. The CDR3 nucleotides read TGTGCCTGGAGGGGACTAGCCTCCGGGGAGCTGTTTTTT.

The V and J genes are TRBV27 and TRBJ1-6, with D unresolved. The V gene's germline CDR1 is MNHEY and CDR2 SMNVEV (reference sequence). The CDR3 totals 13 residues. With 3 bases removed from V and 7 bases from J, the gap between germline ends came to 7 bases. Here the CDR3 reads CASSLHGNSPLHF. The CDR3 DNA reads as TGTGCCAGCAGTTTGCACGGAAATTCACCCCTCCACTTT.

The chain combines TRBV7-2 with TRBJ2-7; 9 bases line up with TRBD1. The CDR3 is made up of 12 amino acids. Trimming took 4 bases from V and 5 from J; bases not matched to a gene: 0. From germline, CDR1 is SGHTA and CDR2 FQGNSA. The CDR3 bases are TGTGCCAGCAGCTGGACAGGGGACGAGCAGTACTTC. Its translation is CASSWTGDEQYF.

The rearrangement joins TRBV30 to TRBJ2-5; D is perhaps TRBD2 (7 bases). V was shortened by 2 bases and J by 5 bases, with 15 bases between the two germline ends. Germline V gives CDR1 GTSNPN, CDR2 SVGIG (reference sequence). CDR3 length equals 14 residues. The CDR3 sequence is CAWSSLGGLETQYF. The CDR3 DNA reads TGTGCCTGGAGTTCTCTGGGGGGGCTCGAGACCCAGTACTTC.

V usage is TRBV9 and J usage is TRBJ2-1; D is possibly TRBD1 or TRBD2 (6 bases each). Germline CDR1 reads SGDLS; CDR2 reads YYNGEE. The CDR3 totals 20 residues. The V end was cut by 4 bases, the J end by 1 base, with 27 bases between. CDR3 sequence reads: CASSPRGSGGGRGSYNEQFF. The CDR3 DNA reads TGTGCCAGCAGCCCCCGAGGTAGCGGAGGTGGTAGGGGGTCCTACAATGAGCAGTTCTTC.

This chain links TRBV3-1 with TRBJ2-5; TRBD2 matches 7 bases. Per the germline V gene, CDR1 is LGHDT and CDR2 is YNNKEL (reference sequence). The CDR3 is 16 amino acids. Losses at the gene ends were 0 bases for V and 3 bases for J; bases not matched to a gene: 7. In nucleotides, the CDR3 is TGTGCCAGCAGCCAAGATCTAAGTCGGGGGGAAGAGACCCAGTACTTC. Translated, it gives CASSQDLSRGEETQYF.

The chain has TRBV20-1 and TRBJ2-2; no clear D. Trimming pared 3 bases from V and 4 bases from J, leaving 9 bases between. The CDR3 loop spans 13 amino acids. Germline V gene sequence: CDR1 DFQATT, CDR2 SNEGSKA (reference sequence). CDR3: CSARRGSTGELFF. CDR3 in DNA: TGCAGTGCTAGGAGAGGCAGCACCGGGGAGCTGTTTTTT.

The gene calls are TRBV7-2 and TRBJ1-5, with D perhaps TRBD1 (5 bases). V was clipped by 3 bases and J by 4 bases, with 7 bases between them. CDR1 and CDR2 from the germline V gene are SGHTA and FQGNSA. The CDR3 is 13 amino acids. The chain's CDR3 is CASSLGPNQPQHF. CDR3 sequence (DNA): TGTGCCAGCAGCTTGGGGCCGAATCAGCCCCAGCATTTT.

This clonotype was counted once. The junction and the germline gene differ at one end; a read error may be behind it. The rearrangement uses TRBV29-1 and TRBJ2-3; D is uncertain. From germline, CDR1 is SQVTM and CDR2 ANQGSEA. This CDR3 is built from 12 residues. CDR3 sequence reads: CSVEDGTDTQYF. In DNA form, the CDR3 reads TGCAGCGTGGAAGATGGGACAGATACGCAGTATTTT.

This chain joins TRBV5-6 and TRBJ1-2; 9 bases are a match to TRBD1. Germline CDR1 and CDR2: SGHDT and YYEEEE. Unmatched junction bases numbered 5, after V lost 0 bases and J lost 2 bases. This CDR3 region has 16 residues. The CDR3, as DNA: TGTGCCAGCAGCTTGGCAGGACAGGGGAGAAACTATGGCTACACCTTC. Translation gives CASSLAGQGRNYGYTF.

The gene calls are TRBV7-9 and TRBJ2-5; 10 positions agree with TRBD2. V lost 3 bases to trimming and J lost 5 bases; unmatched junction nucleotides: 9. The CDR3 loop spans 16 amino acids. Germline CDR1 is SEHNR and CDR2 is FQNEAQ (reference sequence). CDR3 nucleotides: TGTGCCAGCAGCTTGAGCCAACTAGCGGGATTTGAGACCCAGTACTTC. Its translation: CASSLSQLAGFETQYF.

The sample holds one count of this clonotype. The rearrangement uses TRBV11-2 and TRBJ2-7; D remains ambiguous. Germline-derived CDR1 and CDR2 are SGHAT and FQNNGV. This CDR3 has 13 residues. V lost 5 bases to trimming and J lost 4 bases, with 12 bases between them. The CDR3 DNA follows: TGTGCCAGCAGCCCCCGATTTGGGTACGAGCAGTACTTC. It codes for CASSPRFGYEQYF.

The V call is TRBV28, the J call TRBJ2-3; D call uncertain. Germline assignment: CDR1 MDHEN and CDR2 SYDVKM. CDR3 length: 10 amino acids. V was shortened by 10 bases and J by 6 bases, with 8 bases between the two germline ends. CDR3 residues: CATVADTQYF. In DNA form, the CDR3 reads TGTGCCACCGTGGCTGATACGCAGTATTTT.

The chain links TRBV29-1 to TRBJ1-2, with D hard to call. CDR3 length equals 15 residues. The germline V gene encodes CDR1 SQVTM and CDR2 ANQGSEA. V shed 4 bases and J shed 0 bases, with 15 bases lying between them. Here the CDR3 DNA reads TGCAGCGTTGGTCCGGGTCCTAATCCTAACTATGGCTACACCTTC. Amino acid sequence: CSVGPGPNPNYGYTF.

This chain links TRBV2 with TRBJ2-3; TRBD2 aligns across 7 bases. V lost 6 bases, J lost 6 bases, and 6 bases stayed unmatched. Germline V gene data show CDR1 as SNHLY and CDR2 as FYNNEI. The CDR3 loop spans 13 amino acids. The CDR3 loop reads CASRSTSVDTQYF. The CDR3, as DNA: TGTGCCAGCAGATCCACTAGCGTCGATACGCAGTATTTT.

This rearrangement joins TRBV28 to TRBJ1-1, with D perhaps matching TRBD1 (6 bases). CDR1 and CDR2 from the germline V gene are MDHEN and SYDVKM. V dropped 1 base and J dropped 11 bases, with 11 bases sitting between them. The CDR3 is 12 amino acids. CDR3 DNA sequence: TGTGCCAGCAGTTTATCCTACAGGGACGCTTTCTTT. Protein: CASSLSYRDAFF.

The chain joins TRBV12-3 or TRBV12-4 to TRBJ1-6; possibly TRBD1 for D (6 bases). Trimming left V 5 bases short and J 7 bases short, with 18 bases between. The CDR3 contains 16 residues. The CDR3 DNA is TGTGCCAGCAGTACCTCGGGCGGGGGGCGGAATTCACCCCTCCACTTT. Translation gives CASSTSGGGRNSPLHF.

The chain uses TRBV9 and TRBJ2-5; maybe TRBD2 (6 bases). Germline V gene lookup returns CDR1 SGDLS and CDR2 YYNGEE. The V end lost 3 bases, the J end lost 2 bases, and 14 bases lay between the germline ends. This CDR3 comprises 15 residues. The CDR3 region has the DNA TGTGCCAGCAGCGAGCAGACTAGAATTCAAGAGACCCAGTACTTC. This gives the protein CASSEQTRIQETQYF. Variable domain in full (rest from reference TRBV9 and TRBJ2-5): DSGVTQTPKHLITATGQRVTLRCSPRSGDLSVYWYQQSLDQGLQFLIQYYNGEERAKGNILERFSAQQFPDLHSELNLSSLELGDSALYFCASSEQTRIQETQYFGPGTRLLVL.

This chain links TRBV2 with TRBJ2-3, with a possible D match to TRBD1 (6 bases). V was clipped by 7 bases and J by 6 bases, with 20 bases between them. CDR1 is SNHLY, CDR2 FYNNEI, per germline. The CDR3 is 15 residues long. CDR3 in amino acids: CASNREGTGPDTQYF. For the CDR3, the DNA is TGTGCCAGCAACAGGGAAGGAACGGGCCCGGATACGCAGTATTTT.

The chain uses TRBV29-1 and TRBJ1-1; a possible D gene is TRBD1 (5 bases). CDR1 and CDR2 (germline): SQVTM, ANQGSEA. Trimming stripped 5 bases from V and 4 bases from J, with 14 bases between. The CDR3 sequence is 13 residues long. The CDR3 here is CSVLRALSTEAFF. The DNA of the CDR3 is TGCAGCGTTCTCAGGGCTTTGAGCACTGAAGCTTTCTTT. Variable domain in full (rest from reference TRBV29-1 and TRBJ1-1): SAVISQKPSRDICQRGTSLTIQCQVDSQVTMMFWYRQQPGQSLTLIATANQGSEATYESGFVIDKFPISRPNLTFSTLTVSNMSPEDSSIYLCSVLRALSTEAFFGQGTRLTVV.